Listed below are T cell receptor beta chains from one sample, sequenced in a study of spatial heterogeneity in lung cancer. TCRdb processed the 5' RACE reads anew with MiXCR; each CDR3 protein has one entry. The table has around 60,000 distinct CDR3 sequences, 7% to 10% seen once; the top ten hold roughly 15%. Specimen: PBMCs, collected at surgery. Receptors were obtained from a female donor with early-stage non-small cell lung cancer. Both conserved end residues are part of each CDR3. A D gene is named only where the DNA matches it firmly. Size tells how often a clone was seen (once, few, many) or the class of an expanded clone, and some rows leave it out.

v_gene,len,d_gene,abundance,j_gene,CDR3nt,CDR3aa
TRBV20-1,15,.,.,TRBJ1-6,TGCAGTGCTAATGACGCAACTTTTCATAATTCACCCCTCCACTTT,CSANDATFHNSPLHF
TRBV20-1,14,TRBD1,many,TRBJ1-2,TGCAGTGCCGGTGGGGACAGAGATTACTATGGCTACACCTTC,CSAGGDRDYYGYTF
TRBV4-1,14,.,.,TRBJ2-3,TGCGCCAGCAGCCAAGATTCGGAGGCAGATACGCAGTATTTT,CASSQDSEADTQYF
TRBV4-1,16,.,many,TRBJ1-4,TGCGCCAGCAGCCAAGGGACGGCAGCAACTAATGAAAAACTGTTTTTT,CASSQGTAATNEKLFF
TRBV5-1,14,.,few,TRBJ2-1,TGCGCCAGCAGCTTGAGTACGTCCTACAATGAGCAGTTCTTC,CASSLSTSYNEQFF
TRBV25-1,15,.,.,TRBJ2-7,TGTGCCAGCAGTGAATATCGGGCAGGGATATACGAGCAGTACTTC,CASSEYRAGIYEQYF
TRBV9,18,TRBD2,many,TRBJ2-2,TGTGCCAGCAGCGTCACAGGACTAGCGGGGGACCTCACCGGGGAGCTGTTTTTT,CASSVTGLAGDLTGELFF
TRBV5-8,15,.,many,TRBJ2-5,TGTGCCAGCAGCTTGATGGGGGCTAAATTAGAGACCCAGTACTTC,CASSLMGAKLETQYF
TRBV5-1,16,.,.,TRBJ2-3,TGCGCCAGCAGCTTGATAGGGGATTCTAGCACAGATACGCAGTATTTT,CASSLIGDSSTDTQYF
TRBV25-1,17,.,few,TRBJ1-2,TGTGCCAGCAGTGAACGGGGGCGGAGGAATCCTAACTATGGCTACACCTTC,CASSERGRRNPNYGYTF
TRBV4-1,14,.,.,TRBJ1-2,TGCGCCAGCAGCCGTAGAGGGACACCCAATGGCTACACCTTC,CASSRRGTPNGYTF
TRBV10-3,16,TRBD1,many,TRBJ1-1,TGTGCCATCAGTGAGGGGAGACAGGGGATGAACACTGAAGCTTTCTTT,CAISEGRQGMNTEAFF
TRBV11-3,13,.,.,TRBJ1-6,TGTGCCAGCAGCAGGGACTATAATTCACCCCTCCACTTT,CASSRDYNSPLHF
TRBV9,13,.,many,TRBJ2-2,TGTGCCAGCAGCGTAGAGTCCTTCGTGGAGCTGTTTTTT,CASSVESFVELFF
TRBV3-1,12,.,once,TRBJ1-2,TGTGCCAGCAGCCAAGTCTCAGGAGGGGCCACCTTC,CASSQVSGGATF
TRBV20-1,14,.,few,TRBJ1-1,TGCAGTGAAGGGGTGGCAGGGCAGAACACTGAAGCTTTCTTT,CSEGVAGQNTEAFF
TRBV6-2/TRBV6-3,16,TRBD1,many,TRBJ2-7,TGTGCCAGCCTCTCTCCGGGACAGGGGAGGTATGACGAGCAGTACTTC,CASLSPGQGRYDEQYF